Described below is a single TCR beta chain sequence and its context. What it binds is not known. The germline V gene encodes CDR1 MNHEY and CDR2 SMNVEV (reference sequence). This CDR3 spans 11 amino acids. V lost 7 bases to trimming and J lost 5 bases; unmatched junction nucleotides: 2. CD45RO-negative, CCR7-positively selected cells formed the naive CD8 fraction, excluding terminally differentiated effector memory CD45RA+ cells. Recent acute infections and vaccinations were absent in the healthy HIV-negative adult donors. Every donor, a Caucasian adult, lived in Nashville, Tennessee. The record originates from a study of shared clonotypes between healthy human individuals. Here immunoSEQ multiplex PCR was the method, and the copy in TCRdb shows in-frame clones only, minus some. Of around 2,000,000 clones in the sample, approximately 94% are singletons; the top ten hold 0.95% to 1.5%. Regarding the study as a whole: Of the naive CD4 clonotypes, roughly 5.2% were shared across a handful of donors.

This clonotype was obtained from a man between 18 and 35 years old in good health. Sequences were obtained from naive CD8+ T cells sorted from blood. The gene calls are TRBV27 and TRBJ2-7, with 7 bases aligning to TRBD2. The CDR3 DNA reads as TGTGCCAGCATGGCGGGAGACGAGCAGTACTTC. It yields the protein CASMAGDEQYF.